This is a list of T cell receptor beta chains from one sample in a study of naive and memory T cell subsets. TCRdb itself ran the UMI-ligation and nested PCR reads through MiXCR, one entry per CDR3 protein. The sample lists under 150,000 distinct CDR3 sequences, approximately 20% seen once, with approximately 0.63% in the top ten. Sequenced: naive CD8+ T cells from blood. The receptors here all came from a human donor in good health. Each CDR3 is given with its conserved first and last residue. A D gene is named only where the DNA matches it firmly. Clone size is shown for a subset of rows, as once, few, many or a class of expanded clone.

TGTGCTAGTGCCACTGACAGGTGGGACAAAAACATTCAGTACTTC,CASATDRWDKNIQYF,NA,NA,TRBV12-5,TRBJ2-4
TGTGCCAGCAGTTCCTCCTACGAGCAGTACTTC,CASSSSYEQYF,medium-sized,NA,TRBV5-1,TRBJ2-7
TGTGCCAGCAGCAATCCGGGGACCTCCAATACGCAGTATTTT,CASSNPGTSNTQYF,NA,NA,TRBV7-3,TRBJ2-3
TGTGCCAGCAGTTTACGTCGCGGGGTTGGGGATGAGCAGTTCTTC,CASSLRRGVGDEQFF,NA,NA,TRBV12-3/TRBV12-4,TRBJ2-1
TGTGCCACCCAGACTAGCGGGTTTGGAGAGACCCAGTACTTC,CATQTSGFGETQYF,NA,TRBD2,TRBV6-5,TRBJ2-5
TGCGCCAGCAGCCAAGATGATCACCGGACTAGCTACAATGAGCAGTTCTTC,CASSQDDHRTSYNEQFF,NA,TRBD2,TRBV4-1,TRBJ2-1
TGTGCCAGCAGTTCGGGACAGGGGGTCAACTATGGCTACACCTTC,CASSSGQGVNYGYTF,NA,TRBD1,TRBV27,TRBJ1-2
TGTGCCAGCAGTCCTAGAGACGGCACAGATACGCAGTATTTT,CASSPRDGTDTQYF,few,NA,TRBV27,TRBJ2-3
TGTGCCAGCAGCCCAGCTCGGGAGTACGAGCAGTACTTC,CASSPAREYEQYF,NA,NA,TRBV3-1,TRBJ2-7
TGCAGTGCTAGAGCCGGGAAACTCACTCACGCGACTGAAGCTTTCTTT,CSARAGKLTHATEAFF,few,NA,TRBV20-1,TRBJ1-1
TGTGCCAGCAGCCAAGTTCAGATGTGGGCCAACGTCCTGACTTTC,CASSQVQMWANVLTF,few,NA,TRBV3-1,TRBJ2-6
TGTGCCAGTAGCCCGACTAGCGGGAGGGACTCCTACAATGAGCAGTTCTTC,CASSPTSGRDSYNEQFF,many,TRBD2,TRBV19,TRBJ2-1
TGTGCCAGCAGCACCGGGACTACCCGATACGAGCAGTACTTC,CASSTGTTRYEQYF,NA,TRBD2,TRBV28,TRBJ2-7
TGTGCCACCAGTGAGCCGGGACAGGGCGGAACCGGGGAGCTGTTTTTT,CATSEPGQGGTGELFF,few,TRBD1,TRBV24-1,TRBJ2-2
TGTGCCAGCAGTCCCCATAGCGGGAGGTACGAGCAGTACTTC,CASSPHSGRYEQYF,few,TRBD2,TRBV27,TRBJ2-7
TGTGCCAGCATCCGAGGGGGGTCCTACGAGCAGTACTTC,CASIRGGSYEQYF,few,NA,TRBV12-3/TRBV12-4,TRBJ2-7
TGTGCCAGCAGTTCCACAACCAGTTCAGGAATCCTTTTCACAGATACGCAGTATTTT,CASSSTTSSGILFTDTQYF,many,NA,TRBV27,TRBJ2-3
TGCAGTGCTACCTCGGACGTAACAGATACGCAGTATTTT,CSATSDVTDTQYF,NA,NA,TRBV20-1,TRBJ2-3
TGTGCCAGCACCAGAGGGTTGTCCCAGTACTTC,CASTRGLSQYF,many,NA,TRBV28,TRBJ2-5
TGTGCCAGTAGACAGGGGAGGAACAGCGGGGAGCTGTTTTTT,CASRQGRNSGELFF,NA,NA,TRBV19,TRBJ2-2
TGTGCCAGCAGCTCCTATAGACAGGCCACGGTCACTGAAGCTTTCTTT,CASSSYRQATVTEAFF,NA,NA,TRBV7-9,TRBJ1-1
TGTGCAAGCAGGGCTAGCGGGAGTTACGAGCAGTACTTC,CASRASGSYEQYF,few,TRBD2,TRBV4-2,TRBJ2-7
TGCAGTGCTTTAACTTGGGACAGGGGTTTTGGTGAAAAACTGTTTTTT,CSALTWDRGFGEKLFF,NA,TRBD1,TRBV20-1,TRBJ1-4
TGCAGCGTTGAACCAATAGGACAGGGGAGCGACTACGAGCAGTACTTC,CSVEPIGQGSDYEQYF,few,TRBD1,TRBV29-1,TRBJ2-7
TGCAGCGTTGATACAGGGTACAATGAGCAGTTCTTC,CSVDTGYNEQFF,few,NA,TRBV29-1,TRBJ2-1
TGTGCCAGCAGTTACTTATTTCGGACAGGGGGCACTGAAGCTTTCTTT,CASSYLFRTGGTEAFF,many,TRBD1,TRBV6-6,TRBJ1-1
TGTGCCAGCAGTTTCCGAGACAGGGACCTCTACAATGAGCAGTTCTTC,CASSFRDRDLYNEQFF,NA,TRBD1,TRBV28,TRBJ2-1